One and the same sample provided the 4 T cell receptor beta chains below, sequenced in a study of cytomegalovirus exposure and HLA in healthy donors. The PCR ran on 60 Vbeta and 13 Jbeta primers. Sequenced by immunoSEQ multiplex PCR; TCRdb stores in-frame clones only, minus some. Of some 130,000 clones in the sample, more than 70% were seen once. Material: PBMCs. All receptors derive from a human donor in good health.

V is TRBV19 and J is TRBJ2-7; 8 nucleotides line up with TRBD2. The CDR3 covers 14 residues. Germline values: CDR1 LNHDA, CDR2 SQIVND (reference sequence). The V gene end was trimmed by 8 bases and the J gene end by 1 base; junction bases not matched to a gene: 7. DNA for the CDR3: TGTGCCAGTGCACTAGCGGCCGTTTCCTACGAGCAGTACTTC. Translating it yields CASALAAVSYEQYF.

The chain combines TRBV27 with TRBJ1-5; 7 bases align to TRBD1. V was clipped by 7 bases and J by 3 bases; unmatched bases: 3. CDR3 size: 13 residues. Germline V gene data show CDR1 as MNHEY and CDR2 as SMNVEV (reference sequence). The CDR3 DNA reads as TGTGCCAGCACGACAGGGTTCAATCAGCCCCAGCATTTT. Amino acid sequence: CASTTGFNQPQHF.

This chain links TRBV6-5 with TRBJ1-6; D is undetermined. The CDR3 totals 12 residues. The V gene's germline CDR1 is MNHEY and CDR2 SVGAGI. The V gene lost 3 bases and the J gene lost 11 bases, with 8 bases spanning the gap. The CDR3 DNA reads as TGTGCCAGCAGTTATCCCTCCGCACCCCTCCACTTT. This codes for CASSYPSAPLHF.

The J gene is TRBJ1-1, the V gene TRBV7-9, with a possible D match to TRBD1 (6 bases). V lost 4 bases to trimming and J lost 5 bases, with 23 bases between them. CDR3 length: 17 amino acids. Germline V lookup: CDR1 SEHNR, CDR2 FQNEAQ (reference sequence). This CDR3 is CASSSDYFRGHGTEAFF. The CDR3 bases are TGTGCCAGCAGCTCAGACTATTTTCGGGGACATGGGACTGAAGCTTTCTTT. Filled out from reference TRBV7-9 and TRBJ1-1, the complete variable domain reads DTGVSQNPRHKITKRGQNVTFRCDPISEHNRLYWYRQTLGQGPEFLTYFQNEAQLEKSRLLSDRFSAERPKGSFSTLEIQRTEQGDSAMYLCASSSDYFRGHGTEAFFGQGTRLTVV.